These 20 T cell receptor beta chains were all obtained from the same sample, sequenced in a study of blood T cell repertoires in COVID-19. The protocol was immunoSEQ multiplex PCR, while the TCRdb copy is restricted to in-frame clones and leaves out a portion. The repertoire holds over 200,000 clones, with roughly nine tenths as singletons. Source material: peripheral blood. The receptors derive from a middle-aged man who had recovered from COVID-19.

This chain links TRBV6-5 with TRBJ1-3; TRBD1 matches 9 bases. V lost 4 bases to trimming and J lost 2 bases; unmatched junction nucleotides: 3. CDR3 length: 15 amino acids. Germline CDR1 reads MNHEY; CDR2 reads SVGAGI. The CDR3 nucleotides read TGTGCCAGCAGTTCCGGGACAGGGACTGGAAACACCATATATTTT. Its protein product is CASSSGTGTGNTIYF.

This chain joins TRBV29-1 and TRBJ2-3; 9 bases align to TRBD2. Unmatched junction bases numbered 6, after V lost 4 bases and J lost 4 bases. The V gene's germline CDR1 is SQVTM and CDR2 ANQGSEA. The CDR3 extends over 14 amino acids. CDR3 in amino acids: CSVGLAGVPDTQYF. In DNA, the CDR3 is TGCAGCGTTGGGTTAGCGGGAGTTCCAGATACGCAGTATTTT.

The chain carries TRBV10-3 and TRBJ2-3, with 10 nucleotides matching TRBD1. The CDR3 spans 16 residues. V lost 4 bases, J lost 3 bases, and 7 bases stayed unmatched. Germline-derived CDR1 and CDR2 are ENHRY and SYGVKD. Here the CDR3 DNA reads TGTGCCATCAGTGCAGGGGACAGGGGAGTGACAGATACGCAGTATTTT. Its protein is CAISAGDRGVTDTQYF.

The J gene is TRBJ1-5, the V gene TRBV5-8; D remains ambiguous. V lost 5 bases to trimming and J lost 9 bases, with 18 bases between them. This CDR3 has 14 amino acids. Germline V lookup: CDR1 SGHTS, CDR2 YDEGEE. The CDR3 spells CASSFRLDRGPQHF. The CDR3 DNA follows: TGTGCCAGCAGTTTCCGGCTAGATCGGGGGCCCCAGCATTTT.

The rearrangement links TRBV5-4 to TRBJ1-6, with TRBD1 matching 10 bases. The CDR3 spans 14 residues. Losses at the gene ends were 3 bases for V and 9 bases for J; bases not matched to a gene: 3. CDR1 and CDR2 (germline): SGHNT, YYREEE (reference sequence). The CDR3 loop reads CASSSDRGTSPLHF. The CDR3 DNA reads as TGTGCCAGCAGCTCGGACAGGGGGACTTCACCCCTCCACTTT.

The chain uses TRBV7-8 and TRBJ2-7; 14 bases map to TRBD2. CDR1 and CDR2 from the germline V gene are SGHVS and FQNEAQ. Losses at the gene ends were 3 bases for V and 5 bases for J; bases not matched to a gene: 3. This CDR3 is 15 amino acids long. The CDR3 is CASSFRLAGGNEQYF. In DNA form, the CDR3 reads TGTGCCAGCAGCTTCAGACTAGCGGGAGGGAACGAGCAGTACTTC. Supplemented by reference TRBV7-8 and TRBJ2-7, the full variable domain reads GAGVSQSPRYKVAKRGQDVALRCDPISGHVSLFWYQQALGQGPEFLTYFQNEAQLDKSGLPSDRFFAERPEGSVSTLKIQRTQQEDSAVYLCASSFRLAGGNEQYFGPGTRLTVT.

This clone was seen only a few times. The V and J genes are TRBV9 and TRBJ2-7; D may be TRBD2 (6 bases). The germline V gene encodes CDR1 SGDLS and CDR2 YYNGEE. The CDR3 extends over 14 amino acids. The CDR3 loop is CASTAGPLSYEQYF. DNA for the CDR3: TGTGCTTCAACCGCGGGACCGCTCTCCTACGAGCAGTACTTC.

V gene TRBV10-1 combines with J gene TRBJ2-7; 11 bases agree with TRBD2. This CDR3 is 17 amino acids long. V lost 4 bases, J lost 3 bases, and 11 bases stayed unmatched. Germline V gene lookup returns CDR1 WNHNN and CDR2 SYGVQD (reference sequence). CDR3 sequence: CASSVLRLAGRYYEQYF. For the CDR3, the DNA is TGCGCCAGCAGTGTCCTTAGACTAGCGGGAAGGTACTACGAGCAGTACTTC.

The chain carries TRBV4-1 and TRBJ2-3, with 7 bases that match TRBD1. Germline CDR1 is MGHRA and CDR2 is YSYEKL. The V gene end was trimmed by 1 base and the J gene end by 2 bases; junction bases not matched to a gene: 3. The CDR3 covers 15 residues. The CDR3 sequence is CASSQVDRATDTQYF. The CDR3 DNA reads as TGCGCCAGCAGCCAAGTAGACAGGGCCACAGATACGCAGTATTTT.

The chain combines TRBV5-1 with TRBJ2-1; D is unclear. In germline, CDR1 is SGHRS, CDR2 YFSETQ. The V end was cut by 1 base, the J end by 0 bases, with 17 bases between. This CDR3 is 18 amino acids long. DNA for the CDR3: TGCGCCAGCAGCTTGAAAGTTTCGGGTTTTAGCTCCTACAATGAGCAGTTCTTC. As protein: CASSLKVSGFSSYNEQFF.

This chain connects TRBV4-3 to TRBJ2-7; 9 bases agree with TRBD2. This CDR3 region has 15 residues. Germline V gene sequence: CDR1 LGHNA, CDR2 YSLEER. Trimming cost V 3 bases and J 2 bases; bases outside gene matches: 5. The CDR3 coding sequence is TGCGCCAGCAGCCACTTAGCGGGGGATACCTACGAGCAGTACTTC. Encoded protein: CASSHLAGDTYEQYF.

This clone was detected only once. In DNA, the CDR3 is TGTGCCAGCAGCCCAATTGGTAAGCGAGACGAAAAACTGTTTTTT. Translated, it gives CASSPIGKRDEKLFF. J is TRBJ1-4 and V is TRBV3-1 (or the pseudogene TRBV3-2); D not certain. The V end was cut by 4 bases, the J end by 8 bases, with 17 bases between. The germline gives CDR1 LGHDT, CDR2 YNNKEL (reference sequence). The CDR3 has 15 residues.

V and J are TRBV2 and TRBJ2-5; the D gene is possibly TRBD2 (5 bases). The V gene lost 7 bases and the J gene lost 4 bases, with 16 bases spanning the gap. This CDR3 comprises 14 residues. Germline V gene lookup returns CDR1 SNHLY and CDR2 FYNNEI. The CDR3: CASKGSESSETQYF. Here the CDR3 DNA reads TGTGCCAGCAAGGGTAGCGAATCCTCAGAGACCCAGTACTTC.

The sample holds one count of this clone. The DNA for the CDR3 is TGTGCCAGCAGCCAAGTGCGAACTGAAGCTTTCTTT. Amino acid sequence: CASSQVRTEAFF. The rearrangement uses TRBV3-1 (or the pseudogene TRBV3-2) and TRBJ1-1; D is ambiguous. Germline-derived CDR1 and CDR2 are LGHDT and YNNKEL (reference sequence). Trimming took 1 base from V and 5 from J, leaving 5 bases between them. This CDR3 comprises 12 residues.

The chain recombines TRBV20-1 with TRBJ1-2, with D possibly TRBD1 on 6 matching bases. Germline loops: CDR1 DFQATT, CDR2 SNEGSKA (reference sequence). The CDR3 sequence is 11 residues long. Trimming pared 5 bases from V and 8 bases from J, leaving 12 bases between. In DNA form, the CDR3 reads TGCAGTGCTTTAGCAGGGGCGGGCTACACCTTC. It is translated as CSALAGAGYTF.

The chain is built from TRBV2 and TRBJ2-1, with 10 bases identical to TRBD2. CDR1 and CDR2 from the germline V gene are SNHLY and FYNNEI. V lost 1 base and J lost 4; bases outside the gene matches: 7. This CDR3 spans 17 amino acids. The CDR3 DNA sequence: TGTGCCAGCAGTGAAGGTTTTGGGACTAGCGAATACAATGAGCAGTTCTTC. It codes for CASSEGFGTSEYNEQFF.

The rearrangement joins TRBV12-3 or TRBV12-4 to TRBJ1-5; TRBD1 agrees at 7 bases. The length of the CDR3 is 13 residues. Trimming removed 3 bases from V and 5 bases from J; junction bases left unmatched: 1. As DNA, the CDR3 is TGTGCCAGCAGTTTCACAGGGGATCAGCCCCAGCATTTT. Translated, it gives CASSFTGDQPQHF.

The rearrangement links TRBV21-1 to TRBJ1-6. TRBV21-1 is a recognized pseudogene. The CDR3 length is 14 residues. CDR3 sequence reads: CASSRGGNESPLHF. DNA for the CDR3: TGTGCCAGCAGCCGGGGGGGAAACGAATCACCCCTCCACTTT.

CDR3 amino acids: CASSYLTSGRPGELFF. CDR3 DNA sequence: TGTGCCAGCAGTTACTTGACTAGCGGGAGGCCCGGGGAGCTGTTTTTT. V is TRBV6-5 and J is TRBJ2-2; 13 bases fit TRBD2. This CDR3 contains 16 residues. J lost 6 bases, V lost 1 base, and 2 bases had no gene match. Germline V lookup: CDR1 MNHEY, CDR2 SVGAGI.

V gene TRBV7-2 combines with J gene TRBJ2-5, with 10 bases lining up with TRBD2. From germline, CDR1 is SGHTA and CDR2 FQGNSA. This CDR3 region has 17 residues. The V segment lost 1 base and the J segment 6 bases; nucleotides outside the gene matches: 11. CDR3 loop: CASSLGLAGEVGQTQYF. The CDR3 DNA sequence: TGTGCCAGCAGCTTAGGGCTAGCGGGGGAGGTAGGGCAGACCCAGTACTTC.